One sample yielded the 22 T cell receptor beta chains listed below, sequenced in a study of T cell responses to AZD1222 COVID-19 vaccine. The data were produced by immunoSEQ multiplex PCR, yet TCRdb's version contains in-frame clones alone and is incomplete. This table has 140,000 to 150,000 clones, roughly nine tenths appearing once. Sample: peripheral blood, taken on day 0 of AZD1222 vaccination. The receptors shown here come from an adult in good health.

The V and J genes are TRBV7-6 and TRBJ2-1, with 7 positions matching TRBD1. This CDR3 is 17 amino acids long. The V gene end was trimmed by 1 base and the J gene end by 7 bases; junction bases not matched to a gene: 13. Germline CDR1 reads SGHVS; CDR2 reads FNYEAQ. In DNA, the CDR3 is TGTGCCAGCAGCTTAGGAATCGGGGTCCAGGGGGAGAATGAGCAGTTCTTC. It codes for CASSLGIGVQGENEQFF.

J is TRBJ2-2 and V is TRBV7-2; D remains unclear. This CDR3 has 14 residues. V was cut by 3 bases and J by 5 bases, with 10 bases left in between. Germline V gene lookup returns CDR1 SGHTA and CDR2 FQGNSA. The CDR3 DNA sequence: TGTGCCAGCAGCTTTTCGGGTGAGACCGGGGAGCTGTTTTTT. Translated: CASSFSGETGELFF.

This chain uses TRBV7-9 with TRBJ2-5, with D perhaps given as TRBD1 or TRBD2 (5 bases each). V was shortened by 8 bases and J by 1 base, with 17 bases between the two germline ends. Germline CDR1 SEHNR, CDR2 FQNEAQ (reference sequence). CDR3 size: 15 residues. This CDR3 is CASQEGWSPQETQYF. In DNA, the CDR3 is TGTGCCAGCCAAGAGGGGTGGTCACCCCAAGAGACCCAGTACTTC.

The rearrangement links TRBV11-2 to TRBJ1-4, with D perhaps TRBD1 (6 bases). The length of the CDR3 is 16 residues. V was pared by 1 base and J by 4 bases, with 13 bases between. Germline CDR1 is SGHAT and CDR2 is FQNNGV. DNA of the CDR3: TGTGCCAGCAGCTTAGTATGGGGGGCCCATAATGAAAAACTGTTTTTT. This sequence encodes CASSLVWGAHNEKLFF.

CDR3 protein: CASSRRPSGDLNEQFF. DNA for the CDR3: TGTGCCAGCAGCCGCCGACCTAGCGGGGATCTCAATGAGCAGTTCTTC. The chain couples TRBV7-3 to TRBJ2-1, with 9 bases fitting TRBD2. The CDR3 runs to 16 residues. Germline CDR1 reads SGHTA; CDR2 reads FQGTGA. V lost 5 bases and J lost 6; bases outside the gene matches: 11.

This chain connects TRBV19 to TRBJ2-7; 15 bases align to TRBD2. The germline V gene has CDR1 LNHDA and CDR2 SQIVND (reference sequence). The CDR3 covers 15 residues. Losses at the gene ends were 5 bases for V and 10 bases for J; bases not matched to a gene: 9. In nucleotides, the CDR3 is TGTGCCAGTAGTCCCCCCGGGACTAGCGGGGGGCCCCAGTACTTC. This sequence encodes CASSPPGTSGGPQYF.

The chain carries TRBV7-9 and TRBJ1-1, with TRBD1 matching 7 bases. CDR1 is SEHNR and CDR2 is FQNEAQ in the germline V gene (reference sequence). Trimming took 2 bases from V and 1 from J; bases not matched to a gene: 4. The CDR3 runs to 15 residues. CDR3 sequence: CASSLTGTANTEAFF. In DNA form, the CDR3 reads TGTGCCAGCAGCTTAACCGGGACAGCGAACACTGAAGCTTTCTTT.

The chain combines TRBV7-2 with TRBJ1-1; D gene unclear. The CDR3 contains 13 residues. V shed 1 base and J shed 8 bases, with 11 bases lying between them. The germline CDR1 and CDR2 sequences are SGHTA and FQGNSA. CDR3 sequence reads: CASSLGTRREAFF. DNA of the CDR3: TGTGCCAGCAGCTTAGGGACGAGGAGGGAAGCTTTCTTT.

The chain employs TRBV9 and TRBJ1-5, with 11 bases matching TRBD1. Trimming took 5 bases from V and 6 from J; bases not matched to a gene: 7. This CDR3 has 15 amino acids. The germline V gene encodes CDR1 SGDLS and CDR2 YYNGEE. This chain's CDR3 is CASSRTGGYSQPQHF. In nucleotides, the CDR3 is TGTGCCAGCAGTCGGACAGGGGGCTACTCTCAGCCCCAGCATTTT.

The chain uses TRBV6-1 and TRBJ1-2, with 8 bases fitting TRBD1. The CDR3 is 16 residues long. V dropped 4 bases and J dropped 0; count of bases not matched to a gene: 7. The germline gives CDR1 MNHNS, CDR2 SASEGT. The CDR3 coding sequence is TGTGCCAGCAGTGGACAGGGGTGGATATCTAACTATGGCTACACCTTC. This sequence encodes CASSGQGWISNYGYTF.

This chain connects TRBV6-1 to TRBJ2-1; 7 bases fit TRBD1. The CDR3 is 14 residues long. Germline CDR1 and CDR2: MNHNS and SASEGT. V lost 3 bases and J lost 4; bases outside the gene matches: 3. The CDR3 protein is CASSDRDSYNEQFF. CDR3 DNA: TGTGCCAGCAGTGACCGGGACAGTTACAATGAGCAGTTCTTC.

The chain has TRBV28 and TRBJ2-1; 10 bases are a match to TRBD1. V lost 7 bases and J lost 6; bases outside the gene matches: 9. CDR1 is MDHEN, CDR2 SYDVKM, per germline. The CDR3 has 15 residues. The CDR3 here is CASNRDRGHLNEQFF. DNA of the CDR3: TGTGCCAGCAATCGCGACAGGGGGCATCTCAATGAGCAGTTCTTC.

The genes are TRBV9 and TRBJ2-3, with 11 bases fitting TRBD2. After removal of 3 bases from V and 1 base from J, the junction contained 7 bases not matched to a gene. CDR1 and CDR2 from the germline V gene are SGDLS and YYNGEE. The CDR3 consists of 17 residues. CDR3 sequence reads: CASSAPVAGGGTDTQYF. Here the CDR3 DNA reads TGTGCCAGCAGCGCTCCAGTAGCGGGGGGGGGCACAGATACGCAGTATTTT.

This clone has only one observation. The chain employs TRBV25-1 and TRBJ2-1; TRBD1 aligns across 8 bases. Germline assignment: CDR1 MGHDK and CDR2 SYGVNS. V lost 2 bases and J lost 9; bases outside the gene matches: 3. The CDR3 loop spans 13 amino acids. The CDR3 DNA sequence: TGTGCCAGCAGTGAAGACAGGGGTCGTGAGCAGTTCTTC. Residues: CASSEDRGREQFF.

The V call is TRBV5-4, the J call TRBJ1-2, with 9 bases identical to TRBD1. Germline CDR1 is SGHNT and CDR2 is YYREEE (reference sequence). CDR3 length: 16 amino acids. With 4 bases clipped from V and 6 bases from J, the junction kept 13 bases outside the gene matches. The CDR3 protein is CASSLLRMDRGDGYTF. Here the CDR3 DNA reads TGTGCCAGCAGCCTACTCCGAATGGACAGGGGCGATGGCTACACCTTC.

CDR3 loop: CASSLGGLHSDYSNQPQHF. The CDR3 bases are TGTGCCAGCAGCTTGGGAGGACTTCACTCCGACTATAGCAATCAGCCCCAGCATTTT. The rearrangement links TRBV5-6 to TRBJ1-5; D is unresolved. Germline V gene data show CDR1 as SGHDT and CDR2 as YYEEEE. Trimming cost V 0 bases and J 0 bases, with 19 bases left between them. The CDR3 has 19 amino acids. The full variable domain, rest sourced from reference TRBV5-6 and TRBJ1-5, is DAGVTQSPTHLIKTRGQQVTLRCSPKSGHDTVSWYQQALGQGPQFIFQYYEEEERQRGNFPDRFSGHQFPNYSSELNVNALLLGDSALYLCASSLGGLHSDYSNQPQHFGDGTRLSIL.

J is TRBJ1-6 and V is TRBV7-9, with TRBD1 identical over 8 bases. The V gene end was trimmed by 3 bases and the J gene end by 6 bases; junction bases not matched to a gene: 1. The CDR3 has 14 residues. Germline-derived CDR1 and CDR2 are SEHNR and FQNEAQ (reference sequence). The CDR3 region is CASSFGQGNSPLHF. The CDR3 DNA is TGTGCCAGCAGCTTTGGACAGGGTAATTCACCCCTCCACTTT.

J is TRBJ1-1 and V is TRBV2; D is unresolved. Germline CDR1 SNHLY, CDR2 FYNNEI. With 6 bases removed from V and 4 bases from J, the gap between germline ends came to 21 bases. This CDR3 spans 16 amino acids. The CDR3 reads CASSPAEVSIGTEAFF. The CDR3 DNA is TGTGCCAGCAGCCCCGCCGAGGTTTCGATTGGCACTGAAGCTTTCTTT.

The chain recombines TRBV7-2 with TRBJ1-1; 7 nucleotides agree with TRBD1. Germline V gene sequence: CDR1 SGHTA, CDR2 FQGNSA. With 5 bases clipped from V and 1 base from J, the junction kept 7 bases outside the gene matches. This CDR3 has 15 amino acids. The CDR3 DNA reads TGTGCCAGCAGCATCCAGACAGGGACGAACACTGAAGCTTTCTTT. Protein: CASSIQTGTNTEAFF.

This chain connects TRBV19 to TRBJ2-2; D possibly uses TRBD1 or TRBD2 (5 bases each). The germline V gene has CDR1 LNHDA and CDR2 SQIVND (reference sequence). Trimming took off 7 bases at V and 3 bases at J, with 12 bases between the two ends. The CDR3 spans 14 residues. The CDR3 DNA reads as TGTGCCAGTACGCGGAGAGGGGACACCGGGGAGCTGTTTTTT. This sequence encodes CASTRRGDTGELFF.

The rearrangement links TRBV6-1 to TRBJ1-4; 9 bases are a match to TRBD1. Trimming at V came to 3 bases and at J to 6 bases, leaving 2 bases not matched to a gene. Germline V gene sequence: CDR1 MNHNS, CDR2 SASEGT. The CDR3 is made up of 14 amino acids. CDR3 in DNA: TGTGCCAGCAGTGAGGGGACAGGGTATGAAAAACTGTTTTTT. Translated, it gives CASSEGTGYEKLFF.

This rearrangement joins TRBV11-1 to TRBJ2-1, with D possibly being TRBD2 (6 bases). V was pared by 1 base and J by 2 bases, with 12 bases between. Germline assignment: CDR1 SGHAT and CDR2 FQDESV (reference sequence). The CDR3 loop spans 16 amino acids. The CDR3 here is CASSLGGEAAYNEQFF. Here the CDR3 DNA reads TGTGCCAGCAGCTTAGGGGGGGAGGCCGCCTACAATGAGCAGTTCTTC.